The 11 T cell receptor beta chains in this list originate from one sample, sequenced in a study of CD8 T cells in Susac syndrome. Random hexamers were used to reverse transcribe 0.5 to 1 ug of RNA. TCRdb fed the immunoSEQ multiplex PCR reads into MiXCR, producing one record per CDR3 protein. The sample holds about 300,000 distinct CDR3 sequences, 65% to 90% seen once. The source material was CD8+ T cells from PBMCs. These receptors all stem from a human donor with multiple sclerosis.

This clonotype turned up a few times. The chain uses TRBV7-6 and TRBJ2-1, with D possibly being TRBD2 (5 bases). Trimming pared 4 bases from V and 5 bases from J, leaving 9 bases between. The CDR3 runs 13 residues. Germline lookup yields CDR1 SGHVS and CDR2 FNYEAQ. In nucleotides, the CDR3 is TGTGCCAGCAGCTGGCTAGCCCACAATGAGCAGTTCTTC. Residues: CASSWLAHNEQFF.

This chain links TRBV12-3 or TRBV12-4 with TRBJ2-7; 9 nucleotides line up with TRBD2. The V and J ends lost 1 base and 5 bases, in that order; junction bases with no gene match: 6. The CDR3 is 15 amino acids. The CDR3 region has the DNA TGTGCCAGCAGTTTAGGGGAGAGCGGGAGGAACGAGCAGTACTTC. This codes for CASSLGESGRNEQYF.

This chain joins TRBV4-3 and TRBJ2-1; D might be TRBD1 or TRBD2, each matching 5 bases. With 0 bases removed from V and 2 bases from J, the gap between germline ends came to 11 bases. CDR1 is LGHNA and CDR2 is YSLEER in the germline V gene. The CDR3 loop spans 16 amino acids. The CDR3 sequence is CASSQDWGRPYNEQFF. CDR3 in DNA: TGCGCCAGCAGCCAAGATTGGGGGAGACCCTACAATGAGCAGTTCTTC.

The sample holds a few counts of this clonotype. The chain employs TRBV11-2 and TRBJ1-2; D is possibly TRBD1 (6 bases). Trimming pared 5 bases from V and 0 bases from J, leaving 16 bases between. There are 16 residues in the CDR3. Germline loops: CDR1 SGHAT, CDR2 FQNNGV. CDR3 coding DNA: TGTGCCAGCAGCGCGGGCGGGACACCTTCTAACTATGGCTACACCTTC. Translating gives CASSAGGTPSNYGYTF.

This chain joins TRBV4-3 and TRBJ2-1, with a weak D call TRBD2 (6 bases). Germline-derived CDR1 and CDR2 are LGHNA and YSLEER. The CDR3 runs to 17 residues. The V gene lost 1 base and the J gene lost 0 bases, with 13 bases spanning the gap. This chain's CDR3 is CASSQVLSGSSYNEQFF. DNA of the CDR3: TGCGCCAGCAGCCAAGTCCTTTCCGGGAGCTCCTACAATGAGCAGTTCTTC.

CDR3 residues: CATSGDRWGTEAFF. CDR3 coding DNA: TGTGCCACCAGTGGGGACAGGTGGGGCACTGAAGCTTTCTTT. The rearrangement links TRBV24-1 to TRBJ1-1; TRBD1 matches 8 bases. Trimming took 5 bases from V and 4 from J; bases not matched to a gene: 5. Germline CDR1 is KGHDR and CDR2 is SFDVKD. This CDR3 has 14 amino acids.

V is TRBV2 and J is TRBJ1-3; 7 positions match TRBD1. The CDR3 runs 16 residues. With 2 bases clipped from V and 2 bases from J, the junction kept 6 bases outside the gene matches. Germline loops: CDR1 SNHLY, CDR2 FYNNEI. CDR3: CASSERRGNPGNTIYF. The CDR3 DNA is TGTGCCAGCAGTGAACGCAGGGGGAACCCTGGAAACACCATATATTTT.

The rearrangement uses TRBV6-2 or TRBV6-3 and TRBJ2-1; a weak D match, TRBD2 (6 bases). The CDR3 is 13 residues long. Germline-derived CDR1 and CDR2 are MNHEY and SVGEGT. V lost 6 bases to trimming and J lost 7 bases, with 13 bases between them. CDR3 amino acids: CASRPGLKNEQFF. The CDR3 DNA is TGTGCCAGCAGACCGGGACTCAAAAATGAGCAGTTCTTC.

The rearrangement joins TRBV27 to TRBJ2-2; D remains ambiguous. The CDR3 has 14 amino acids. Per the germline V gene, CDR1 is MNHEY and CDR2 is SMNVEV (reference sequence). V lost 3 bases to trimming and J lost 1 base, with 6 bases between them. CDR3 DNA sequence: TGTGCCAGCAGTTTTTTGGGGAACACCGGGGAGCTGTTTTTT. It encodes CASSFLGNTGELFF.

V is TRBV19 and J is TRBJ2-3; TRBD1 aligns across 10 bases. Germline V lookup: CDR1 LNHDA, CDR2 SQIVND (reference sequence). With 5 bases clipped from V and 3 bases from J, the junction kept 5 bases outside the gene matches. This CDR3 is built from 15 residues. CDR3 DNA sequence: TGTGCCAGTAGTGACCGGACAGGGGGGACAGATACGCAGTATTTT. Its translation: CASSDRTGGTDTQYF. Drawing the rest from reference TRBV19 and TRBJ2-3, the complete variable domain is DGGITQSPKYLFRKEGQNVTLSCEQNLNHDAMYWYRQDPGQGLRLIYYSQIVNDFQKGDIAEGYSVSREKKESFPLTVTSAQKNPTAFYLCASSDRTGGTDTQYFGPGTRLTVL.

The DNA for the CDR3 is TGTGCCAGCAGACTAAGGTTGCGGGAGATTACCGGGGAGCTGTTTTTT. Its protein is CASRLRLREITGELFF. The chain employs TRBV28 and TRBJ2-2; 7 nucleotides agree with TRBD2. The CDR3 has 16 residues. V gave up 6 bases and J gave up 5 bases; unmatched junction bases: 12. Germline CDR1 MDHEN, CDR2 SYDVKM.